The text below deals with one T cell receptor beta chain. These data belong to a study of blood T cell repertoires in COVID-19. Study background: Material from acute and convalescent COVID-19 was sourced from the United States, Italy and Spain. The analysed material was cDNA or gDNA that came from T cells, B-cell-depleted T cells, or PBMCs.

Seattle-derived patients entered the study during active infection and were followed longitudinally. Repertoires were generated with immunoSEQ multiplex PCR, while TCRdb's copy carries only in-frame clones and drops some. The data show 100,000 to 150,000 clones, with roughly four fifths seen just once and approximately 17% held by the top ten. The receptor was isolated from a man under 40 with COVID-19, enrolled during active disease. Input material: peripheral blood.

DNA for the CDR3: TGTGCCAGCAGGAACCGGGACAGCCGCGAGCAGTACTTC. Residues: CASRNRDSREQYF. The chain links TRBV11-3 to TRBJ2-7; 7 nucleotides match TRBD1. The V and J ends lost 6 bases and 6 bases, in that order; junction bases with no gene match: 8. This CDR3 region has 13 residues. Germline V gene data show CDR1 as SGHNT and CDR2 as YENEEA.